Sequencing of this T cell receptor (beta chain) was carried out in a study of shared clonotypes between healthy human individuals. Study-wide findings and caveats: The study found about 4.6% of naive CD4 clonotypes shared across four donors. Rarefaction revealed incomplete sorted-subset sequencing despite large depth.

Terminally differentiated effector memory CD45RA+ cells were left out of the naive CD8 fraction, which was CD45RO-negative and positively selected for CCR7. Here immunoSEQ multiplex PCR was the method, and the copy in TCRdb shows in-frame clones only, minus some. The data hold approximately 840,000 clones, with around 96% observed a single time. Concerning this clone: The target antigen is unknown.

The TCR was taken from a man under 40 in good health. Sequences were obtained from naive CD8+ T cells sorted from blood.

The CDR3 protein is CAWSVQETFSGNTIYF. CDR3 coding DNA: TGTGCCTGGAGTGTTCAGGAGACCTTCTCTGGAAACACCATATATTTT. The chain couples TRBV30 to TRBJ1-3; D unresolved. Trimming took off 0 bases at V and 0 bases at J, with 12 bases between the two ends. The CDR3 totals 16 residues. Germline lookup yields CDR1 GTSNPN and CDR2 SVGIG (reference sequence).